This T cell receptor (beta chain) is drawn from a study of identifying expanded T cells in peripheral blood. Study-wide points: Across healthy donors, higher total template counts meant significantly greater approximately 2-week count variance. Over approximately two and four weeks, about 15 and 19 clones changed, versus around 1.3 between replicates.

No infections or other immune events were documented during collection. Sequencing used immunoSEQ multiplex PCR; TCRdb keeps in-frame clones, though not all of them. This sample has about 74,000 clones, with roughly 86% found just once. Details on this clone: The antigen remains unidentified.

The CDR3 is 14 residues long. V was pared by 5 bases and J by 0 bases, with 9 bases between. Germline V gives CDR1 MNHNS, CDR2 SASEGT. This receptor was taken from a person aged 18 to 70 in good health. The source material was blood. V is TRBV6-1 and J is TRBJ2-3, with D possibly TRBD1 on 5 matching bases. This chain's CDR3 is CASSLTVSTDTQYF. The DNA of the CDR3 is TGTGCCAGCAGTCTGACAGTGAGCACAGATACGCAGTATTTT.